This record concerns one T cell receptor beta chain sequence. What it binds is not known. The sample belongs to a study of T-cell reconstitution after alpha-beta-depleted transplantation in children. Study-wide results and caveats: Surviving recipient T cells and thymic progenitors accounted for the high day-60 TCRbeta diversity observed in some patients. After one year, T-cell counts and TCRbeta diversity mostly came from new T cells. Several hundred expanded graft clones reportedly were the source of alpha-beta T cells about two months after transplant.

J gave up 6 bases and V 5 bases, and 8 bases lay outside the gene matches. CDR3 length: 14 residues. The germline gives CDR1 GTSNPN, CDR2 SVGIG (reference sequence). A TCRbeta library incorporating unique molecular identifiers was prepared. TCRdb re-derived calls from the PCR reads in MiXCR, one entry per CDR3 protein. The table includes roughly 400,000 distinct CDR3 sequences, over 40% detected once. V usage is TRBV30 and J usage is TRBJ2-1, with 9 positions matching TRBD2. The sequencing used PBMCs, collected before TCRalphabeta/CD19-depleted stem cell transplant. This TCR derives from a girl aged 2-10 years with aplastic anemia, due to receive a stem cell transplant. CDR3 residues: CAWGPWTSANEQFF. In DNA, the CDR3 is TGTGCCTGGGGGCCGTGGACTAGCGCCAATGAGCAGTTCTTC.